This TCR beta chain was profiled in a study of blood T cell repertoires in COVID-19. Across the study: Sources were T cells, B-cell-depleted T cells, or PBMCs; the material itself was cDNA or gDNA.

Participants were aged about 18 to 89 years from approximately 25 US areas. Cohorts were determined from participant-reported clinical history. The data were produced by immunoSEQ multiplex PCR, yet TCRdb's version contains in-frame clones alone and is incomplete. The repertoire has approximately 190,000 clones, roughly 84% of them found once; the top ten carry under 4%. The source material was PBMCs or T cells enriched from blood (not recorded which). The receptor was isolated from a woman in her twenties or thirties who had been exposed to COVID-19.

The CDR3 protein is CSVEVGGGTEAFF. The CDR3, as DNA: TGCAGCGTTGAGGTCGGGGGGGGTACTGAAGCTTTCTTT. V and J are TRBV29-1 and TRBJ1-1; TRBD1 might be the D (5 bases). The CDR3 has 13 residues. The germline V gene has CDR1 SQVTM and CDR2 ANQGSEA. V lost 3 bases, J lost 5 bases, and 13 bases lay in between.